This T cell receptor beta chain was identified during a study of tumor and adjacent non-tumor tissue in lung cancer (dated by TCRdb to 2016 to 2019). About the full investigation: Patients with adenocarcinoma (around 13), squamous cell carcinoma (2) and small cell lung cancer (1) were included in the cohort. Ages among the approximately 15 patients ranged from roughly 31 to 85 years, there were about ten men and 5 women, and disease was at TNM stage I to III. A total of roughly 120,000,000 productive TCRbeta reads were generated by sequencing, corresponding to an average of roughly 4 million reads per sample. The study compared bulk TCRbeta repertoires from lung tumor tissue and matched distant non-tumor lung tissue of under 16 lung cancer patients. For each patient, one tumor sample and one normal lung sample were taken, giving thirty paired specimens that underwent TCRbeta CDR3 sequencing. Beyond this particular receptor, the publication reports: The top 100 clones made up a significantly larger cumulative share of the repertoire in normal lung than in tumor tissue. Neither the sequencing platform nor unique molecular identifiers are mentioned in the methods. The cohort had only around 14 patients, and the authors noted that larger samples and more detailed clinical data are needed. Because peripheral blood was not sequenced, the blood TCRbeta repertoires of the lung cancer patients in the study went unexamined. Tumor tissue showed significantly greater TCR diversity (inverse Simpson) than normal lung tissue (roughly 430 vs 170, P = 0.0075, Mann-Whitney U test). Significantly higher TCR diversity was found in younger patients, and higher tumor TCR diversity was associated with shorter overall and disease-free survival.

The receptor library was made with multiplex PCR. The data were produced on an Illumina HiSeq 2500. Following protocols modified from ARM-PCR, the researchers constructed TCRbeta libraries through three rounds of nested PCR with primers (Table S4). Before sequencing, PCR products of 200-500 bp were cut from the gel and purified using the QIAquick gel extraction kit. In the source study's methods: Reads were cleaned using Trimmomatic, were merged into complete CDR3 sequences using FLASH, and were assigned to V(D)J germline segments using MiTCR. Clonal diversity was calculated as the inverse Simpson's index using VDJtools. Productive reads were defined as in-frame sequences without a premature stop codon. TCRdb passed the public sequencing reads through fastp at Q25 and MiXCR, retaining productive beta sequences. Every CDR3 protein is listed once, alongside the most common genes and DNA of its rows. The V and J calls, along with clone size, are taken from TCRdb and not from the paper's own processing. This sample has just over 200,000 distinct CDR3 sequences in its table, and approximately 74% of those were observed once. The leading ten clones occupy roughly a quarter of the sample.

Per the germline V gene, MNHNS is the CDR1 and SASEGT is the CDR2. Here V drops 2 bases and J drops 4 bases, and the junction holds 5 bases not matched to any gene. The CDR3 totals 15 residues, both ends included. Of the read, only the CDR3 DNA is kept; its 45 bases are in frame from base 1. RNA was isolated from bulk unsorted tissue, and RNA quality was assessed with a NanoDrop ND-1000 and an Agilent 2100. All donors had newly diagnosed lung cancer, had not received prior chemotherapy, and were admitted for thoracic surgery in China between August and November 2014. Patients who had received previous radiotherapy or chemotherapy, or who had another concurrent cancer, were excluded from the study. Surgical tissue pieces of 1-2 cm3 were preserved in RNAlater solution and were kept at -80 degrees C until use. This clonotype was counted once. The target of this receptor is not known. Because the CDR3 is missing its conserved closing phenylalanine or tryptophan, this is likely a read error.

Source material: lung tumor tissue. This clonotype was sampled from a man aged 55 to 70 with non-small cell lung cancer. This receptor chain uses TRBV6-1 and TRBJ2-5; TRBD2 lines up with 9 middle nucleotides. The sequenced DNA is TGTGCCAGCAGTGAATTAGCGGGGGTAGGAGAGACCCAGTACTTA. This yields the protein CASSELAGVGETQYL.